The T cell receptor beta chain under discussion was sequenced for a study of cytomegalovirus exposure and HLA in healthy donors. Findings and limits, study-wide: In a later analysis, HLA-associated beta chains showed higher expansion and lower generation probabilities than comparable chains.

Details on this clone: Its cognate antigen is unknown.

The PCR ran on 60 Vbeta and 13 Jbeta primers. Only in-frame clones appear in the TCRdb table, and some are missing; sequencing was by immunoSEQ multiplex PCR. The data show about 130,000 clones, 75% to 85% seen once. Trimming took 5 bases from V and 5 from J; bases not matched to a gene: 3. The CDR3 loop spans 13 amino acids. Looked up from germline, CDR1 is SGHTA and CDR2 is FQGNSA. Sequencing was carried out using PBMCs. This TCR was sampled from a woman in her 40s in good health and CMV-seronegative. This rearrangement joins TRBV7-2 to TRBJ1-5; 7 bases map to TRBD1. CDR3 protein: CASSRDSYQPQHF. The CDR3 DNA is TGTGCCAGCAGCCGGGACAGCTATCAGCCCCAGCATTTT.